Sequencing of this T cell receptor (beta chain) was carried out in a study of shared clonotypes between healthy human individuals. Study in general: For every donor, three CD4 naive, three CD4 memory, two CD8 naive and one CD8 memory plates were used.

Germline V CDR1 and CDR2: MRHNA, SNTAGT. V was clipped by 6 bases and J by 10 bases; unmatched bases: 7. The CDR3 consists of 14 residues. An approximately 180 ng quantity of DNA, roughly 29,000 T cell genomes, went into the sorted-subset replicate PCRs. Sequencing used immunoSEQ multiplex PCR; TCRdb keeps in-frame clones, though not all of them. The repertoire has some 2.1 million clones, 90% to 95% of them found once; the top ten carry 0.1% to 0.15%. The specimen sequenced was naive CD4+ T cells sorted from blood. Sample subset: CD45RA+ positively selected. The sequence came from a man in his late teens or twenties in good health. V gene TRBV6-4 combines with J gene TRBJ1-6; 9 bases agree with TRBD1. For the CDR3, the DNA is TGTGCCAGCAGGAACAGGGGGCGCGAGTCACCCCTCCACTTT. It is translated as CASRNRGRESPLHF.